This T cell receptor beta chain derives from a study of blood T cell repertoires in COVID-19 (dated by TCRdb to 2020 to 2021). Regarding the study in general: Samples from collaborators originated in the United States, Italy and Spain and spanned both the acute and convalescent phases of COVID-19. The material from the prospective study consisted of cDNA or gDNA derived from T cells, B-cell-depleted T cells, or PBMCs. The dataset comprised deeply sampled blood TCRbeta repertoires from subjects exposed to, actively infected with, or recovered from COVID-19. The repertoires were released in a freely available public database meant as a resource for research on the immune response to SARS-CoV-2. Samples came from the ongoing ImmuneRACE study (first 160 participants) plus 1,254 subjects from 6 global collaborators. Nearly every sample came with metadata listing a de-identified subject ID, COVID-19 status, age in years and sex. Where HLA class I and class II types were available, the types were taken from metadata supplied by the sample provider, not from assay-based typing. Overall study outcomes, separate from this receptor: The quantity of clinical and demographic metadata differed by source and by participant and was supplied without curation.

TCRbeta CDR3 regions were amplified from genomic DNA by means of the immunoSEQ Assay, a bias-controlled multiplex PCR. The original pipeline was this. The number of nucleated cells in each sample was estimated from the amplification of reference gene primers within the assay. Sequence reads were collapsed and filtered to measure the absolute abundance of every unique TCRbeta CDR3 rearrangement. For each sample, productive Simpson clonality was calculated as the square root of Simpson's diversity index across productive rearrangements. TCRdb carries this immuneACCESS record with in-frame sequences only. Its versions omit some clonotypes, under half of them owing to an unresolved V gene in the studies checked, with the rest unexplained. V and J calls and clone size come straight from that table; D and trimming were deduced from the DNA. In this sample the table shows some 270,000 clones, approximately 89% of which occur a single time. Together, the top ten hold roughly 1.8% of the sample.

The CDR3, from cysteine to phenylalanine, totals 15 residues. The read is trimmed to its CDR3 DNA, 45 bases read in frame from base 1. The V end gives up 1 base and the J end 13 bases, leaving 12 bases in the junction not matched to a gene. Via the germline V gene (reference sequence), CDR1 is PRHDT and CDR2 FYEKMQ. Regarding this clone: Its antigen remains undetermined. The record has no base qualities; no much larger clone is one base away.

Participants in the prospective study were aged about 18 to 90 years, lived in 20 to 25 United States geographic areas, and enrolled through a virtual design. In the prospective study, cohorts were assigned on the basis of participant-reported clinical history obtained from a screening survey and a study questionnaire. Recovered participants in ImmuneRACE Cohort 3 were defined as having two consecutive negative NP/OP PCR tests, clearance from a healthcare professional, or resolution of symptoms. Mobile phlebotomists in the prospective study collected whole blood, serum and a nasopharyngeal or oropharyngeal swab from every participant. Over a roughly two-month period, participants in the prospective study had the option of providing additional blood draws and questionnaires. Before DNA extraction, prospective study blood samples were shipped either frozen or at room temperature.

The sequencing sample was made of PBMCs or T cells enriched from blood (not recorded which). This clonotype was sampled from a woman aged 55-69 years who had recovered from COVID-19. The V and J genes are TRBV13 and TRBJ2-3; a stretch of 9 junction bases matches TRBD2. The CDR3 corresponds to CASSLEDSGGPPKYF. In nucleotides, the sequence is TGTGCCAGCAGCTTAGAGGATAGCGGGGGTCCCCCTAAGTATTTT. The CDR3 plus the reference TRBV13 and TRBJ2-3 genes for the other parts give the full variable domain: AAGVIQSPRHLIKEKRETATLKCYPIPRHDTVYWYQQGPGQDPQFLISFYEKMQSDKGSIPDRFSAQQFSDYHSELNMSSLELGDSALYFCASSLEDSGGPPKYFGPGTRLTVL.